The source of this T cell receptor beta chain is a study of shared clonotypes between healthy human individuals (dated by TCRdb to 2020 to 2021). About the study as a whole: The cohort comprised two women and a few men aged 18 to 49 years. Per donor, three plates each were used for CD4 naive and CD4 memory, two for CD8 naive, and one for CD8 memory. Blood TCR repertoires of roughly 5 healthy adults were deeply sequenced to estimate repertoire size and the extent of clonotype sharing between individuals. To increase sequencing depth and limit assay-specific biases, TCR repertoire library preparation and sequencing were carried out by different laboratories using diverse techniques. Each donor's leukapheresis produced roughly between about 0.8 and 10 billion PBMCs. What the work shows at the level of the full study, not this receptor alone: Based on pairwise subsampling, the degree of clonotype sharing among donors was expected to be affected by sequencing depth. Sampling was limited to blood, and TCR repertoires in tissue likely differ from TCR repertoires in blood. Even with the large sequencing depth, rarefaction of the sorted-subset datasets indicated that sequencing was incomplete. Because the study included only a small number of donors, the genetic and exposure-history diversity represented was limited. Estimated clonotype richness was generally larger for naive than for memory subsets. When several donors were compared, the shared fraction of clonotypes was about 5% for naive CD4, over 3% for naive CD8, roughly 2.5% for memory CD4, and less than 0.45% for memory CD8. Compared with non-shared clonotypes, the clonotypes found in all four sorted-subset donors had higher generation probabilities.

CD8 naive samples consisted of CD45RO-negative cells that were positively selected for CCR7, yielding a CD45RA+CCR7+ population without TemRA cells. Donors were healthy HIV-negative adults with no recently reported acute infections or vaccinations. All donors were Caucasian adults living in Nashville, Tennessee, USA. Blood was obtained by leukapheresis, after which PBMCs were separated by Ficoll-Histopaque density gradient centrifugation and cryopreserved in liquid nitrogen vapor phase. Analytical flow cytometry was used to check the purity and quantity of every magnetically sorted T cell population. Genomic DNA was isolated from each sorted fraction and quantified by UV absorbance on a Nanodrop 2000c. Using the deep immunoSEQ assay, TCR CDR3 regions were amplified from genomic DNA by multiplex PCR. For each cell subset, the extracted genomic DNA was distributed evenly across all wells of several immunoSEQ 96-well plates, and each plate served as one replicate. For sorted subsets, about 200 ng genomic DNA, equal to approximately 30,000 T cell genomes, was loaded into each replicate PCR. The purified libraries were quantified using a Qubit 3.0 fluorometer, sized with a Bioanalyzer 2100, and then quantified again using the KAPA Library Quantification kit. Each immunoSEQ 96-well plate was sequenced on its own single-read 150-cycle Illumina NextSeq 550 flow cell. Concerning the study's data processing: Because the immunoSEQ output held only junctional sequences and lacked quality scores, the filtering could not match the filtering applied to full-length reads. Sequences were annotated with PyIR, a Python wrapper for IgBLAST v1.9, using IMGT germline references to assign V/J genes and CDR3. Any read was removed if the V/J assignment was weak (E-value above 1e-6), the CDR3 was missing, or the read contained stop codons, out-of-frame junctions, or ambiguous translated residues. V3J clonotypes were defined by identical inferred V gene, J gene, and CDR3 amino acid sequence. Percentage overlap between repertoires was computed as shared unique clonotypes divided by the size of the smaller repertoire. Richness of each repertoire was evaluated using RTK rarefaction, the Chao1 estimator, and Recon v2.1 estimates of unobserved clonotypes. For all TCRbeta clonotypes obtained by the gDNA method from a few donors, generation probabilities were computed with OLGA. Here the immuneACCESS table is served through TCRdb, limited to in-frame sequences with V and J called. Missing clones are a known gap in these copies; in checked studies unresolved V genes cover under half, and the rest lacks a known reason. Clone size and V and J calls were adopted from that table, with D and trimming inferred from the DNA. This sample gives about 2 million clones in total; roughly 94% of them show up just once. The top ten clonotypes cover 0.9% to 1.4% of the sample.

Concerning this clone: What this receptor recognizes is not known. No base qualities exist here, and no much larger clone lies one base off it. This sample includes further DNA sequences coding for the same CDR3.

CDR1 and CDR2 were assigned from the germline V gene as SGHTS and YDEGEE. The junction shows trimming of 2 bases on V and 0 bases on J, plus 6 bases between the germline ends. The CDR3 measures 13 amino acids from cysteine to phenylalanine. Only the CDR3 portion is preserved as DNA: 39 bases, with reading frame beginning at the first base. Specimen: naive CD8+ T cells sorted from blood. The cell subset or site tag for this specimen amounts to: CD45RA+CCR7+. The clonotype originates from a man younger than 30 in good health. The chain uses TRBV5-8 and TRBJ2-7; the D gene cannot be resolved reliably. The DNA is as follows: TGTGCCAGCAGCTTCAGGAGCTCCTACGAGCAGTACTTC. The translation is CASSFRSSYEQYF.